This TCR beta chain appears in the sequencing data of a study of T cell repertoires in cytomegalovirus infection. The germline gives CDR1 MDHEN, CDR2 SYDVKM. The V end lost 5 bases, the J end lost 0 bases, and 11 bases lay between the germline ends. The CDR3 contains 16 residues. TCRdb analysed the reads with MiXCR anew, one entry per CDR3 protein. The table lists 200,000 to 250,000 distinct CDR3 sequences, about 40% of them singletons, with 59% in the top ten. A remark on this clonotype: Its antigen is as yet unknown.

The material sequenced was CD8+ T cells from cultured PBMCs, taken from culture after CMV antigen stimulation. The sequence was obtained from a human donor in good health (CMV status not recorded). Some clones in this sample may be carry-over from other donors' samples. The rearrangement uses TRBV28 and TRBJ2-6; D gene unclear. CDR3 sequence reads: CASSSPGISGANVLTF. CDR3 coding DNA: TGTGCCAGCAGTAGTCCTGGAATCTCTGGGGCCAACGTCCTGACTTTC.